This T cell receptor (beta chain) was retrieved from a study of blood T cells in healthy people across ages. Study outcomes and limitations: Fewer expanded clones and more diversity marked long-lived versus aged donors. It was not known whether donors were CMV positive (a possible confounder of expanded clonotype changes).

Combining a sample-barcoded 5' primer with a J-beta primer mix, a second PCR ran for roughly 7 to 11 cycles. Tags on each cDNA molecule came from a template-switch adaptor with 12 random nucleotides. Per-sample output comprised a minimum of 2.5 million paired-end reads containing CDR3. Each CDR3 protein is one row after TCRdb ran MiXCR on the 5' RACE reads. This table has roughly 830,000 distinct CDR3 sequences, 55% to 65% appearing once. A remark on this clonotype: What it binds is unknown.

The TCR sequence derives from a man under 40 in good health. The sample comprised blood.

The CDR3 region is CASSIQTGANEKLFF. The CDR3 nucleotides read TGTGCCAGCAGCATACAAACAGGGGCTAATGAAAAACTGTTTTTT. V gene TRBV7-8 combines with J gene TRBJ1-4; 7 nucleotides agree with TRBD1. Germline V gene sequence: CDR1 SGHVS, CDR2 FQNEAQ. With V trimmed by 5 bases and J by 3 bases, 6 bases remained unmatched. This CDR3 spans 15 amino acids.